This T cell receptor beta chain is from a study of blood T cell repertoires in COVID-19. In the study overall: Sites in the United States, Italy and Spain provided acute and convalescent COVID-19 samples. Nucleic acid was either cDNA or gDNA, and it came from T cells, B-cell-depleted T cells, or PBMCs.

This clone has a single count. Original processing notes: Amplification from reference gene primers served as the basis for estimated nucleated cell counts. Here immunoSEQ multiplex PCR was the method, and the copy in TCRdb shows in-frame clones only, minus some. V, J and clone size were drawn from that table, and D and trimming were deduced from the DNA. The data show about 160,000 clones, about 81% seen once. Trimming left V 0 bases short and J 0 bases short, with 5 bases between. There are 13 residues in the CDR3. Germline V CDR1 and CDR2: SQVTM, ANQGSEA. Donors in Cohort 3 who had recovered were those with two negative PCRs, healthcare professional clearance, or resolution of their symptoms.

Material for sequencing was PBMCs or T cells enriched from blood (not recorded which). The receptor was isolated from a man aged 45-60 years who had recovered from COVID-19. The gene calls are TRBV29-1 and TRBJ1-2, with D unresolved. The CDR3: CSVEEGANYGYTF. As DNA, the CDR3 is TGCAGCGTTGAAGAGGGAGCTAACTATGGCTACACCTTC.